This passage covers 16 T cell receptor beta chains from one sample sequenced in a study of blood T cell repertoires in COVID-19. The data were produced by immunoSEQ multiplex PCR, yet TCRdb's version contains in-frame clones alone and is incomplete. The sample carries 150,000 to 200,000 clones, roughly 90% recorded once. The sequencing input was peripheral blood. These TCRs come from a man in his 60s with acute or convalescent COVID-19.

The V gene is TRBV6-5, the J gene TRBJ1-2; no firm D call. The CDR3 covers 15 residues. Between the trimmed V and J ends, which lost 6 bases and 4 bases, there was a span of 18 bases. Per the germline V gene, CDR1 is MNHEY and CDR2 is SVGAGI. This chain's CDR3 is CASSPIDGGPYGYTF. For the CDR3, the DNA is TGTGCCAGCAGCCCCATTGACGGAGGCCCCTATGGCTACACCTTC.

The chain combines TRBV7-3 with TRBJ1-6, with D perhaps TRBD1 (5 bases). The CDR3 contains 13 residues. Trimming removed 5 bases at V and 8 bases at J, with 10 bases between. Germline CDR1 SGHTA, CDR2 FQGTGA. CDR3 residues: CASSATQDSPLHF. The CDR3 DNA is TGTGCCAGCAGCGCAACACAGGATTCACCCCTCCACTTT.

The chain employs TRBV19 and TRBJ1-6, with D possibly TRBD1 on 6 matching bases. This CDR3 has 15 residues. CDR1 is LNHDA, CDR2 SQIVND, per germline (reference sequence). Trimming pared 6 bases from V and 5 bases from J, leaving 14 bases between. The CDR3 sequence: CASRHRDTNNSPLHF. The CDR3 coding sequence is TGTGCCAGTAGGCACCGGGACACAAATAATTCACCCCTCCACTTT.

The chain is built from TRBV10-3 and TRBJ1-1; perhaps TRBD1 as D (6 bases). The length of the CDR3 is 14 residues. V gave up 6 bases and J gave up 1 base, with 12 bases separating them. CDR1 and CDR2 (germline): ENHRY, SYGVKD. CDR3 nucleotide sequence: TGTGCCATCAGCGAACAGGGTTGGAACACTGAAGCTTTCTTT. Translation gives CAISEQGWNTEAFF.

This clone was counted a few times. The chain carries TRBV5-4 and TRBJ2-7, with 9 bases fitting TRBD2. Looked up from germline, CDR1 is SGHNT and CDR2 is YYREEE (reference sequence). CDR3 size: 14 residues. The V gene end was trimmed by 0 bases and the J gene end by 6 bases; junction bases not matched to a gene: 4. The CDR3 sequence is CASSLVLAGSEQYF. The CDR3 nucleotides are TGTGCCAGCAGCTTGGTTCTAGCGGGGTCCGAGCAGTACTTC.

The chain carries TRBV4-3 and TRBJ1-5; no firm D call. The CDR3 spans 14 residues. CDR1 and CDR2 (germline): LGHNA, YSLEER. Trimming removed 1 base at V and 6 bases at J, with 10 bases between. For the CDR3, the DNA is TGCGCCAGCAGCCAAGGACGAGGTCCTCAGCCCCAGCATTTT. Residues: CASSQGRGPQPQHF.

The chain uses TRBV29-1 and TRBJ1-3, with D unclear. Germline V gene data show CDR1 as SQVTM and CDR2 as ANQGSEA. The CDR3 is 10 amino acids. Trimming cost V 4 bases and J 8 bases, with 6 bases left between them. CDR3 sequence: CSVVTDTIYF. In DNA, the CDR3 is TGCAGCGTTGTAACTGACACCATATATTTT.

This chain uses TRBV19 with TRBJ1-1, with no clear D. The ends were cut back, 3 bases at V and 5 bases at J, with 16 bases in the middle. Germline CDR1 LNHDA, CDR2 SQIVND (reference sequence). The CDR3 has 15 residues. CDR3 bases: TGTGCCAGTAGTATCGCCGGCCGCAGGTGGACTGAAGCTTTCTTT. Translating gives CASSIAGRRWTEAFF.

The CDR3 spells CASSHQGNYGYTF. For the CDR3, the DNA is TGTGCCAGCAGCCACCAGGGTAACTATGGCTACACCTTC. The V call is TRBV7-2, the J call TRBJ1-2, with TRBD1 as a possible D gene (5 bases). The CDR3 is made up of 13 amino acids. Trimming took off 5 bases at V and 1 base at J, with 8 bases between the two ends. The V gene's germline CDR1 is SGHTA and CDR2 FQGNSA.

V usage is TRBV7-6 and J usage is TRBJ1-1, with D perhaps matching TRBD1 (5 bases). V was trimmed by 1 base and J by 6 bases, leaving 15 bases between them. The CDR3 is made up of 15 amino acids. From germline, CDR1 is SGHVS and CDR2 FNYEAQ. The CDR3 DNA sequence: TGTGCCAGCAGCTTAGATTCTTCAGGGAGGGCTGAAGCTTTCTTT. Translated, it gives CASSLDSSGRAEAFF. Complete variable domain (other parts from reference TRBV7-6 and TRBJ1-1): GAGVSQSPRYKVTKRGQDVALRCDPISGHVSLYWYRQALGQGPEFLTYFNYEAQQDKSGLPNDRFSAERPEGSISTLTIQRTEQRDSAMYRCASSLDSSGRAEAFFGQGTRLTVV.

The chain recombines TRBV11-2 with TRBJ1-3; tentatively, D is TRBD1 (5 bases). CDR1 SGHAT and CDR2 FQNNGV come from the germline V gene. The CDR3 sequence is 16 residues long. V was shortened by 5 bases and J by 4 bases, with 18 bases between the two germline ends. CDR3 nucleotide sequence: TGTGCCAGCAGCCGATCGGGGGAGTTCAGAGGAAACACCATATATTTT. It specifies CASSRSGEFRGNTIYF.

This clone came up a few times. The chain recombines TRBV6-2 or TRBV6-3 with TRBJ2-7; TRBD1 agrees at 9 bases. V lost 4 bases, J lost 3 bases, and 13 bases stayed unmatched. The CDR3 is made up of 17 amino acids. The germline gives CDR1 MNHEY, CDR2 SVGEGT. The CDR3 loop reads CASSSRTGGSRDYEQYF. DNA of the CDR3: TGTGCCAGCAGTTCCCGCACAGGGGGCTCGCGTGACTACGAGCAGTACTTC.

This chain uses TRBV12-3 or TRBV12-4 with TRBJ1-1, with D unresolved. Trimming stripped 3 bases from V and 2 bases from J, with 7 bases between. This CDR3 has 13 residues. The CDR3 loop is CASSFSVNTEAFF. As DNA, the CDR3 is TGTGCCAGCAGTTTCTCAGTCAACACTGAAGCTTTCTTT.

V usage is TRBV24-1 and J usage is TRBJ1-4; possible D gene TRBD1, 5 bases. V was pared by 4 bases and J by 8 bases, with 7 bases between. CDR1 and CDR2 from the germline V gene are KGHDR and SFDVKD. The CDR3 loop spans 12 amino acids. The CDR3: CATSERGEKLFF. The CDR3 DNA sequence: TGTGCCACCAGTGAAAGGGGCGAAAAACTGTTTTTT.

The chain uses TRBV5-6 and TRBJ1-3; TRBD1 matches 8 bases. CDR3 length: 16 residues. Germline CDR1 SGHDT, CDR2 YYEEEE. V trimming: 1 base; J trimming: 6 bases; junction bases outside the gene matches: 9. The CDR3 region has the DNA TGTGCCAGCAGCTTGAGAACCGGGACAGGAAAAAACACCATATATTTT. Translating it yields CASSLRTGTGKNTIYF. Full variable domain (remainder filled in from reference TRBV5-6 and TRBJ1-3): DAGVTQSPTHLIKTRGQQVTLRCSPKSGHDTVSWYQQALGQGPQFIFQYYEEEERQRGNFPDRFSGHQFPNYSSELNVNALLLGDSALYLCASSLRTGTGKNTIYFGEGSWLTVV.

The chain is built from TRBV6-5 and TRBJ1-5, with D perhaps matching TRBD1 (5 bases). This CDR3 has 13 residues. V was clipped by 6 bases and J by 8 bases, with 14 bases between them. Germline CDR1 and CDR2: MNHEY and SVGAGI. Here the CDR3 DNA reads TGTGCCAGCAGCTACAGGAGTTCTAAGCCCCAGCATTTT. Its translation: CASSYRSSKPQHF.